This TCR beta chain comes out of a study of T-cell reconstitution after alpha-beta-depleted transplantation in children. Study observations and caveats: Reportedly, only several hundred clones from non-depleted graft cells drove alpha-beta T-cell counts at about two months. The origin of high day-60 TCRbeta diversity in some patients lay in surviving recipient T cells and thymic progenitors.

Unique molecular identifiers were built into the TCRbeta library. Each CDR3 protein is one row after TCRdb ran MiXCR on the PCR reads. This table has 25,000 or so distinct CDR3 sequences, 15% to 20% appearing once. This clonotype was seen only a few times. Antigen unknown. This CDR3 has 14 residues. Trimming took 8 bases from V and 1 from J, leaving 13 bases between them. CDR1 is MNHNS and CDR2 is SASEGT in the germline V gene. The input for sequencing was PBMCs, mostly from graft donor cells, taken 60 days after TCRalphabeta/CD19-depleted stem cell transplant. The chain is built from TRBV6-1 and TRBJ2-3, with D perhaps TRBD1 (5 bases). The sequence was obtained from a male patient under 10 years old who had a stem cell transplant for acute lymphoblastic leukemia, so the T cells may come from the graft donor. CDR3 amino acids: CASLDSFGTDTQYF. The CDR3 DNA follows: TGTGCCAGCCTTGACAGCTTCGGCACAGATACGCAGTATTTT.